This passage covers 14 T cell receptor beta chains from one sample sequenced in a study of graft-versus-host responses after intestinal transplantation. Some clones are missing from TCRdb's copy, which holds only in-frame ones; the method was immunoSEQ multiplex PCR. The sample contains around 67,000 clones, nearly 90% of which appear only once. Antigen specificity for these receptors is unknown. Sequenced here: unstimulated CD8+ T cells sorted from spleen or lymph node cells, sampled before transplant. These receptors were obtained from a human donor who was the organ donor for an intestinal transplant.

This clone has only a few counts. The chain carries TRBV6-6 and TRBJ1-4; weak D call: TRBD1 (5 bases). The CDR3 is 14 residues long. Per the germline V gene, CDR1 is MNHNY and CDR2 is SVGAGI (reference sequence). The ends were cut back, 0 bases at V and 8 bases at J, with 10 bases in the middle. The CDR3 DNA is TGTGCCAGCAGTTACTCGAGCAAGGGGGAAAAACTGTTTTTT. Translation: CASSYSSKGEKLFF.

This sequence joins TRBV5-6 and TRBJ1-5; 7 bases line up with TRBD1. The J segment lost 2 bases and the V segment lost 3 bases, leaving 14 bases of the junction unmatched. The CDR3 covers 18 residues. Germline V gives CDR1 SGHDT, CDR2 YYEEEE. CDR3 loop: CASSSIRTGGWGNQPQHF. As DNA, the CDR3 is TGTGCCAGCAGCTCGATCAGGACAGGAGGTTGGGGCAATCAGCCCCAGCATTTT.

The chain recombines TRBV7-6 with TRBJ2-4; 10 bases line up with TRBD2. Germline values: CDR1 SGHVS, CDR2 FNYEAQ. The CDR3 length is 15 residues. V shed 2 bases, J shed 7 bases, and the junction held 5 bases outside the gene matches. The CDR3: CASSLNSGGNNIQYF. In DNA, the CDR3 is TGTGCCAGCAGCTTAAATAGCGGGGGGAATAACATTCAGTACTTC.

The CDR3 here is CASRLTGTSGHNEQFF. The CDR3 bases are TGTGCCAGCAGGTTAACAGGGACTAGCGGACACAATGAGCAGTTCTTC. The chain combines TRBV27 with TRBJ2-1; 11 nucleotides line up with TRBD2. The V gene's germline CDR1 is MNHEY and CDR2 SMNVEV (reference sequence). The ends lost 6 bases at V and 5 bases at J; junction bases unmatched: 9. There are 16 residues in the CDR3.

V and J are TRBV6-5 and TRBJ1-2; D is ambiguous. The germline V gene encodes CDR1 MNHEY and CDR2 SVGAGI. Trimming took off 2 bases at V and 4 bases at J, with 8 bases between the two ends. The CDR3 runs to 13 residues. CDR3 sequence reads: CASSYRETYGYTF. CDR3 DNA: TGTGCCAGCAGTTACCGGGAGACCTATGGCTACACCTTC.

The rearrangement links TRBV29-1 to TRBJ2-5; 12 bases are shared with TRBD2. Trimming cost V 0 bases and J 4 bases; bases outside gene matches: 6. This CDR3 spans 16 amino acids. Germline assignment: CDR1 SQVTM and CDR2 ANQGSEA. CDR3: CSVEDYLAGGRETQYF. CDR3 nucleotide sequence: TGCAGCGTTGAAGATTATCTAGCGGGGGGGCGAGAGACCCAGTACTTC. The whole variable domain, filled in from reference TRBV29-1 and TRBJ2-5, reads SAVISQKPSRDICQRGTSLTIQCQVDSQVTMMFWYRQQPGQSLTLIATANQGSEATYESGFVIDKFPISRPNLTFSTLTVSNMSPEDSSIYLCSVEDYLAGGRETQYFGPGTRLLVL.

The rearrangement links TRBV21-1 to TRBJ2-5; TRBD2, the table's D call, lacks a check against the DNA. TRBV21-1 is designated a pseudogene. The CDR3 length is 16 residues. CDR3 in DNA: TGTGCCAGCAGCAAATTGGGGAGCTGCACCAGAGAGACCCAGTACTTC. Protein sequence: CASSKLGSCTRETQYF.

V usage is TRBV5-1 and J usage is TRBJ2-7, with D maybe TRBD1 (5 bases). With 0 bases removed from V and 1 base from J, the gap between germline ends came to 20 bases. The CDR3 consists of 18 residues. The germline V gene encodes CDR1 SGHRS and CDR2 YFSETQ. The CDR3 nucleotides are TGCGCCAGCAGCTTGGGGTGTGTCGTTAGGGGCCATTCCTACGAGCAGTACGTC. It translates to CASSLGCVVRGHSYEQYV.

The chain carries TRBV4-2 and TRBJ1-4, with TRBD1 identical over 9 bases. The CDR3 totals 17 residues. The V segment lost 1 base and the J segment 6 bases; nucleotides outside the gene matches: 9. Germline V lookup: CDR1 LGHNA, CDR2 YNFKEQ. CDR3 nucleotides: TGTGCCAGCAGCCAAGGACCGCCGGGACAGGGTGATGAAAAACTGTTTTTT. Its translation is CASSQGPPGQGDEKLFF.

The V and J genes are TRBV6-6 and TRBJ2-7; 8 bases are shared with TRBD2. The ends lost 5 bases at V and 0 bases at J; junction bases unmatched: 3. In germline, CDR1 is MNHNY, CDR2 SVGAGI (reference sequence). This CDR3 is built from 14 residues. CDR3: CASSSGGLSYEQYV. The DNA for the CDR3 is TGTGCCAGCAGTAGCGGGGGCCTCTCCTACGAGCAGTACGTC.

This chain joins TRBV2 and TRBJ1-2, with D possibly matching TRBD1 (5 bases). V lost 2 bases and J 4 bases, leaving 14 bases between the germline ends. Germline V gene data show CDR1 as SNHLY and CDR2 as FYNNEI. This CDR3 region has 15 residues. The CDR3 nucleotides read TGTGCCAGCAGTGAAAGGGAAACGGGGGTCTATGGCTACACCTTC. Translation gives CASSERETGVYGYTF.

This rearrangement joins TRBV2 to TRBJ1-5; TRBD1 matches at 10 bases. With 4 bases clipped from V and 1 base from J, the junction kept 13 bases outside the gene matches. This CDR3 is 19 amino acids long. CDR1 and CDR2 (germline): SNHLY, FYNNEI. As DNA, the CDR3 is TGTGCCAGCAGTGTTGATAGGACAGGGGGAATCAACAGCAATCAGCCCCAGCATTTT. Translated: CASSVDRTGGINSNQPQHF. The whole variable domain, remainder taken from reference TRBV2 and TRBJ1-5, is EPEVTQTPSHQVTQMGQEVILRCVPISNHLYFYWYRQILGQKVEFLVSFYNNEISEKSEIFDDQFSVERPDGSNFTLKIRSTKLEDSAMYFCASSVDRTGGINSNQPQHFGDGTRLSIL.

The chain employs TRBV5-1 and TRBJ2-1; D gene ambiguous. Trimming pared 1 base from V and 0 bases from J, leaving 8 bases between. This CDR3 has 15 amino acids. The germline V gene encodes CDR1 SGHRS and CDR2 YFSETQ. The CDR3 reads CASSLRGVSYNEQFF. CDR3 in DNA: TGCGCCAGCAGCTTGAGAGGTGTCTCCTACAATGAGCAGTTCTTC.

This rearrangement joins TRBV7-9 to TRBJ2-1; D is undetermined. With 5 bases removed from V and 10 bases from J, the gap between germline ends came to 9 bases. CDR3 size: 11 residues. Germline CDR1 SEHNR, CDR2 FQNEAQ (reference sequence). The CDR3 sequence: CASSPAREQFF. CDR3 nucleotides: TGTGCCAGCAGCCCTGCCCGGGAGCAGTTCTTC.